This passage covers 12 T cell receptor beta chains from one sample sequenced in a study of T cells in Graves' hyperthyroidism and ophthalmopathy. Amplified regions were TCR beta CDR3 sequences from RNA transcripts. The study used the HTBI primer set for a first-round RT-PCR of the TCR CDR3. In TCRdb, the multiplex PCR reads were re-called with MiXCR into one record per CDR3 protein. The top ten clones hold approximately 7% of a sample with about 590,000 distinct CDR3 sequences, approximately 14% of them seen once. The sequenced sample was blood. Receptor source: a woman aged 25 to 39 with Graves' hyperthyroidism.

This clonotype was picked up a small number of times. V and J are TRBV20-1 and TRBJ2-1, with TRBD2 as a possible D gene (6 bases). The CDR3 extends over 15 amino acids. The germline V and J ends were trimmed by 3 bases and 4 bases, with 16 bases remaining between them. Germline-derived CDR1 and CDR2 are DFQATT and SNEGSKA (reference sequence). The CDR3 bases are TGCAGTGCTAGGGGGTCCGGGAGTAGGTACAATGAGCAGTTCTTC. Translated, it gives CSARGSGSRYNEQFF.

This clonotype was counted many times. The V and J genes are TRBV3-1 and TRBJ1-1; D is unclear. CDR1 is LGHDT and CDR2 is YNNKEL in the germline V gene (reference sequence). This CDR3 has 13 amino acids. The V gene lost 1 base and the J gene lost 3 bases, with 6 bases spanning the gap. The CDR3 DNA reads as TGTGCCAGCAGCCAAGGGCGGTACACTGAAGCTTTCTTT. Translating it yields CASSQGRYTEAFF.

This clonotype was recorded a few times. The chain links TRBV14 to TRBJ2-1; TRBD2 matches at 11 bases. J was trimmed by 4 bases and V by 3 bases; bases with no gene match: 11. CDR3 size: 18 residues. Looked up from germline, CDR1 is SGHDN and CDR2 is FVKESK. Written as DNA, the CDR3 is TGTGCCAGCAGCCAGGGCCTAGCGGGAGGTTCTATGTACAATGAGCAGTTCTTC. Its protein product is CASSQGLAGGSMYNEQFF.

This clonotype occurred a few times. The CDR3 reads CASSTGGRTGELFF. In DNA, the CDR3 is TGTGCCAGCAGTACAGGGGGGCGGACCGGGGAGCTGTTTTTT. This chain connects TRBV28 to TRBJ2-2; 8 bases line up with TRBD1. Looked up from germline, CDR1 is MDHEN and CDR2 is SYDVKM. V lost 5 bases, J lost 5 bases, and 4 bases stayed unmatched. The CDR3 is made up of 14 amino acids.

The chain links TRBV10-3 to TRBJ1-1, with D perhaps matching TRBD1 (5 bases). Germline CDR1 and CDR2: ENHRY and SYGVKD. CDR3 length: 16 amino acids. V lost 0 bases, J lost 1 base, and 12 bases lay in between. Here the CDR3 DNA reads TGTGCCATCAGTGAGTCGCGCGGGACGGGGAACACTGAAGCTTTCTTT. Its translation is CAISESRGTGNTEAFF.

On this clonotype: The junction differs from germline at one of its ends, possibly a read error. The chain couples TRBV7-9 to TRBJ1-1; D remains unclear. There are 15 residues in the CDR3. Germline-derived CDR1 and CDR2 are SEHNR and FQNEAQ (reference sequence). For the CDR3, the DNA is TGCGCCAGCAGCCAAGGACCGATAATGAACACTGAAGCTTTCTTT. It specifies CASSQGPIMNTEAFF.

This clonotype was picked up a small number of times. The rearrangement uses TRBV19 and TRBJ2-1; D gene uncertain. V was trimmed by 6 bases and J by 2 bases, leaving 11 bases between them. The CDR3 extends over 14 amino acids. CDR1 LNHDA and CDR2 SQIVND come from the germline V gene (reference sequence). The CDR3 nucleotides are TGTGCCAGTAGCCCTAGAGCCCCCTACAATGAGCAGTTCTTC. It is translated as CASSPRAPYNEQFF. Drawing the rest from reference TRBV19 and TRBJ2-1, the complete variable domain is DGGITQSPKYLFRKEGQNVTLSCEQNLNHDAMYWYRQDPGQGLRLIYYSQIVNDFQKGDIAEGYSVSREKKESFPLTVTSAQKNPTAFYLCASSPRAPYNEQFFGPGTRLTVL.

The V gene is TRBV27, the J gene TRBJ1-2; D not resolved. V lost 0 bases and J 6 bases, leaving 5 bases between the germline ends. Germline CDR1 is MNHEY and CDR2 is SMNVEV (reference sequence). The CDR3 covers 12 residues. The CDR3 nucleotides are TGTGCCAGCAGTTTATCAGGTCATGGCTACACCTTC. Protein sequence: CASSLSGHGYTF.

As regards this clonotype: At one end, the junction sequence differs from germline, possibly due to a read error. J is TRBJ2-1 and V is TRBV14, with D unclear. The CDR3 runs to 13 residues. Germline CDR1 and CDR2: SGHDN and FVKESK. The CDR3 region is CASNQVQVNEQFF. DNA of the CDR3: TGTGCCAGCAACCAAGTACAAGTCAATGAGCAGTTCTTC. The full variable domain, with the rest looked up from reference TRBV14 and TRBJ2-1, is EAGVTQFPSHSVIEKGQTVTLRCDPISGHDNLYWYRRVMGKEIKFLLHFVKESKQDESGMPNNRFLAERTGGTYSTLKVQPAELEDSGVYFCASNQVQVNEQFFGPGTRLTVL.

This clonotype was detected ten times or more. The rearrangement links TRBV27 to TRBJ2-2, with TRBD1 as a possible D gene (5 bases). Germline V gives CDR1 MNHEY, CDR2 SMNVEV (reference sequence). The V end was cut by 3 bases, the J end by 6 bases, with 14 bases between. The CDR3 covers 15 residues. The CDR3 sequence: CASSFRGVEAGELFF. The CDR3 DNA reads TGTGCCAGCAGTTTTAGGGGTGTTGAGGCCGGGGAGCTGTTTTTT.

This clonotype was seen ten or more times. V usage is TRBV30 and J usage is TRBJ1-1; D possibly corresponds to TRBD1 (5 bases). The CDR3 is 13 amino acids. In germline, CDR1 is GTSNPN, CDR2 SVGIG (reference sequence). Trimming took 4 bases from V and 1 from J, leaving 10 bases between them. CDR3 region: CAWTGTANTEAFF. The DNA of the CDR3 is TGTGCCTGGACCGGGACTGCGAACACTGAAGCTTTCTTT.

A few counts support this clonotype. The chain employs TRBV27 and TRBJ2-5; no firm D call. The V end was cut by 2 bases, the J end by 4 bases, with 8 bases between. The germline gives CDR1 MNHEY, CDR2 SMNVEV (reference sequence). This CDR3 contains 13 residues. The DNA of the CDR3 is TGTGCCAGCAGTTTAGGCCGACGAGAGACCCAGTACTTC. Protein: CASSLGRRETQYF.